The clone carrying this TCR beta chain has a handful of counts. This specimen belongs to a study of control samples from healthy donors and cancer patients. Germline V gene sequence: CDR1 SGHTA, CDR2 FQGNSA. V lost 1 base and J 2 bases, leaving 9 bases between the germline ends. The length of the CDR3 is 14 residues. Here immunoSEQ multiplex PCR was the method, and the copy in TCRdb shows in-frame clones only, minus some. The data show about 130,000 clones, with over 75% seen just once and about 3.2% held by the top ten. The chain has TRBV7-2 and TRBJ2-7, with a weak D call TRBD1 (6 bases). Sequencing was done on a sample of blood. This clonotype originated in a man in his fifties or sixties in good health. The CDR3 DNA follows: TGTGCCAGCAGCTTAGTGTGGGGGCCCTACGAGCAGTACTTC. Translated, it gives CASSLVWGPYEQYF.